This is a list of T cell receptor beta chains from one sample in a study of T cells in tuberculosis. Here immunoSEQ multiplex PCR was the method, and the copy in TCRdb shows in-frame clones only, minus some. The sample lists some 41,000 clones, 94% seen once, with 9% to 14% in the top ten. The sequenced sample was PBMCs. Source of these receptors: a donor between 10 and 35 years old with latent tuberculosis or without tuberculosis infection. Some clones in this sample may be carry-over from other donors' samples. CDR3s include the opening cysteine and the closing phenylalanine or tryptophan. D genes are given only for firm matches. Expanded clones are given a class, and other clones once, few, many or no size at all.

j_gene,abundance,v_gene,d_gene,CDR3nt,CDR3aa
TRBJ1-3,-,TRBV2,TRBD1,TGTGCCAGCAGTCCGGACAGGCCCTCTGGAAACACCATATATTTT,CASSPDRPSGNTIYF
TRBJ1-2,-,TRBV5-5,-,TGTGCCAGCAGCGACACAGGGTATGGCTACACCTTC,CASSDTGYGYTF
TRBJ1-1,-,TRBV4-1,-,TGCGCCAGCAGCCAAGTTTACGCTGTCGGACTGGAGAACACTGAAGCTTTCTTT,CASSQVYAVGLENTEAFF
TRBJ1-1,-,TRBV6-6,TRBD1,TGTGCCAGCAGTTACCTCCGACAGGGGCCGAACACTGAAGCTTTCTTT,CASSYLRQGPNTEAFF
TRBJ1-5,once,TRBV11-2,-,TGTGCCAGCGCCCCACGTGCGGATAGCAATCAGCCCCAGCATTTT,CASAPRADSNQPQHF
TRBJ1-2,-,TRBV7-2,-,TGTGCCAGCAGCCCATCTTTAGGGCAGGGGAATAGTTATGGCTACACCTTC,CASSPSLGQGNSYGYTF
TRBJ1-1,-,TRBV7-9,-,TGTGCCAGCCGCCTCGGGGTAGAACGCACTGAAGCTTTCTTT,CASRLGVERTEAFF
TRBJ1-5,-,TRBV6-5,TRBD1,TGTGCCAGCAGTTATGGTTCAGGGGACAGTCAGCCCCAGCATTTT,CASSYGSGDSQPQHF
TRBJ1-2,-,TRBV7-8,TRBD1,TGTGCCAGCAGCTTAGGGGGACAGGGGAACTATGGCTACACCTTC,CASSLGGQGNYGYTF
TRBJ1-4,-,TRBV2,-,TGTGCCAGCAGTTCTACCTCAAAAGAAGAAAAACTGTTTTTT,CASSSTSKEEKLFF
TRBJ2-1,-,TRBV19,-,TGTGCCAGTAGTTGGGGGCGAGACAATGAGCAGTTCTTC,CASSWGRDNEQFF
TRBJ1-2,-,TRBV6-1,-,TGTGCCAGCAGTGAAAGAAGGACAGCTTATGGCTACACCTTC,CASSERRTAYGYTF
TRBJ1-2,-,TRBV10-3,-,TGTGCCATCAGTGAGTCTCCGGACAGCTTCGCCTTC,CAISESPDSFAF
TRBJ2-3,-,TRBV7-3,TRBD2,TGTGCCAGCAGCCTATCAGCGGGGGGTAGCACAGATACGCAGTATTTT,CASSLSAGGSTDTQYF
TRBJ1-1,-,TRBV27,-,TGTGCCAGCAGTTTAACACAGGGAGGGACTGAAGCTTTCTTT,CASSLTQGGTEAFF
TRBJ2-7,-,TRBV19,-,TGTGCCAGTAGTATAGGAGGGAGCTCCTACGAGCAGTACTTC,CASSIGGSSYEQYF
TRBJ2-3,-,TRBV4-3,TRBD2,TGCGCCAGCAGCCAATCCCCTAGCGGGGGAGGCACAGATACGCAGTATTTT,CASSQSPSGGGTDTQYF
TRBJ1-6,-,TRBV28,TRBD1,TGTGCCAGCAGCCCGGGACAGGGTTCCTCACCCCTCCACTTT,CASSPGQGSSPLHF
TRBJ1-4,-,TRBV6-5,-,TGTGCCAGCAGGGCCCGGGTCCCGGGGGAAAAACTGTTTTTT,CASRARVPGEKLFF
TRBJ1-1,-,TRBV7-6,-,TGTGCCAGCATTAAGGGGAGGGAAGCTTTCTTT,CASIKGREAFF
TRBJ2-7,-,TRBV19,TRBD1,TGTGCCAGTAGTATCAACCGACAGGGCGCTTCGTTAGAGCAGTACTTC,CASSINRQGASLEQYF
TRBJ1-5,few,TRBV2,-,TGTGCCAGCAGTCGACGGAGCAGCAATCAGCCCCAGCATTTT,CASSRRSSNQPQHF
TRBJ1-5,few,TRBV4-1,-,TGCGCCAGCAGCCAAAATGGGGGACGGGAGAATCAGCCCCAGCATTTT,CASSQNGGRENQPQHF
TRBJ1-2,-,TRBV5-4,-,TGTGCCAGCAGCTCAGGACAGAAACCGTATGGCTACACCTTC,CASSSGQKPYGYTF
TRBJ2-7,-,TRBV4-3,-,TGCGCCAGCAGCGCGTACGGGGGCAGGGGGACGGGCGAGCAGTACTTC,CASSAYGGRGTGEQYF
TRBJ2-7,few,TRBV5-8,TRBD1,TGTGCCAGCAGCTTGAGGCCCACTTTGGGACAGGGGGCTAACTACGAGCAGTACTTC,CASSLRPTLGQGANYEQYF
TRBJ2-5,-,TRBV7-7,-,TGTGCCAGCAGCTTATCAGTCCAAGAGACCCAGTACTTC,CASSLSVQETQYF
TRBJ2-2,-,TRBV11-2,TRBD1,TGTGCCAGCAGCCCCGGCGCCTACAGGGGGCGTACCGGGGAGCTGTTTTTT,CASSPGAYRGRTGELFF
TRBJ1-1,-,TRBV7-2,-,TGTGCCAGCAGCTGGGTGGGGGGGTATAGCACTGAAGCTTTCTTT,CASSWVGGYSTEAFF
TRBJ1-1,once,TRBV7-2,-,TGTGCCAGCACCCGAGCCGCCGGGGTCGATATGAACACTGAAGCTTTCTTT,CASTRAAGVDMNTEAFF
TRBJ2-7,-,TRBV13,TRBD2,TGTGCCAGCAGCCCTGGACTAGCGGGGGACGAGCAGTACTTC,CASSPGLAGDEQYF
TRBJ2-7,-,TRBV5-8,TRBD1,TGTGCCAGCAGCTCTTCCTGGACAGGGGGCCACGAGCAGTACTTC,CASSSSWTGGHEQYF
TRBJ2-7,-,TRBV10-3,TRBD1,TGTGCCATCATGACAGGGGAAATTCCCTACGAGCAGTACTTC,CAIMTGEIPYEQYF
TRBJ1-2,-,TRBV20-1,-,TGCAGTGCTTTCCAGGGGCATGGCTACACCTTC,CSAFQGHGYTF
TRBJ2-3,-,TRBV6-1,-,TGTGCCAGCAGTGAAGCGCTTCAGGGTACAGATACGCAGTATTTT,CASSEALQGTDTQYF
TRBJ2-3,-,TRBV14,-,TGTGCCAGCAGCCAAGTCTACGAAGAGAACACAGATACGCAGTATTTT,CASSQVYEENTDTQYF
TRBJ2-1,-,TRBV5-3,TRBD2,TGTGCCAGAAGCTTGCTAGCGGGGGACTACAATGAGCAGTTCTTC,CARSLLAGDYNEQFF
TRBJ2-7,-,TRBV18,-,TGTGCCAGCTCACCGACGGACACCTCCTACGAGCAGTACTTC,CASSPTDTSYEQYF
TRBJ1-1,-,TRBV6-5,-,TGTGCCAGCAGTTACACAATCAGGGGGAACACTGAAGCTTTCTTT,CASSYTIRGNTEAFF
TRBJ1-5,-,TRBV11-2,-,TGTGCCAGCAGCTTAGCGACTGGCGAAGGGCCCCAGCATTTT,CASSLATGEGPQHF
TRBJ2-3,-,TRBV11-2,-,TGTGCCAGCAGCCGGTTGGGGGGAACAGATACGCAGTATTTT,CASSRLGGTDTQYF
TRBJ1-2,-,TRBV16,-,TGTGCCAGCAGCCCCTCGGGTCTTAACTATGGCTACACCTTC,CASSPSGLNYGYTF
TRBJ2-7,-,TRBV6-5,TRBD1,TGTGCCAGCAGTGCCGGACAGGGTCCTTCCTACGAGCAGTACTTC,CASSAGQGPSYEQYF
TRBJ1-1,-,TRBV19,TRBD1,TGTGCCAGTAGTATTGACAGGGCCACTGAAGCTTTCTTT,CASSIDRATEAFF
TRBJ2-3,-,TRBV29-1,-,TGCAGCGTTTTGTGGAGTGACGATCCGGAGGGCACCAAAGATACGCAGTATTTT,CSVLWSDDPEGTKDTQYF
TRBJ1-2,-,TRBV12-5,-,TGTGCTAGTGGTTTGGTACAGGGTCAGTCCTATGGCTACACCTTC,CASGLVQGQSYGYTF
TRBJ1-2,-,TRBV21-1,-,TGTGCCAGCAGCTCACGAAAGAAGGGGGACAACCCTAACTATGGCTACACCTTC,CASSSRKKGDNPNYGYTF
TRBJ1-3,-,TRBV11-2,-,TGTGCCAGCAGCTTAAGCGCAGGGGCTGGAAACACCATATATTTT,CASSLSAGAGNTIYF
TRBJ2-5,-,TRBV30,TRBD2,TGTGCCTGGAGGCCCCCGACGGGACTAGCGGGGGCCAACCAAGAGACCCAGTACTTC,CAWRPPTGLAGANQETQYF
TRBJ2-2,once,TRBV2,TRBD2,TGTGCCAGCATAGGGCTAGCGGGGGCCGACACCGGGGAGCTGTTTTTT,CASIGLAGADTGELFF
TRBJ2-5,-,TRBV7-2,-,TGTGCCAGCAGCTCCCACAGGGCGCAAGAGACCCAGTACTTC,CASSSHRAQETQYF
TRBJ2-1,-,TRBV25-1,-,TGTGGAGGCGGGAATGCCCACAATGAGCAGTTCTTC,CGGGNAHNEQFF
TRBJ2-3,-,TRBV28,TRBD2,TGTGCCACCCTAGCGGGGGGGCGGGCAGATACGCAGTATTTT,CATLAGGRADTQYF
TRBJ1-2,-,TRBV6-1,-,TGTGCCAGCATCGAGGTTACTAACTATGGCTACACCTTC,CASIEVTNYGYTF